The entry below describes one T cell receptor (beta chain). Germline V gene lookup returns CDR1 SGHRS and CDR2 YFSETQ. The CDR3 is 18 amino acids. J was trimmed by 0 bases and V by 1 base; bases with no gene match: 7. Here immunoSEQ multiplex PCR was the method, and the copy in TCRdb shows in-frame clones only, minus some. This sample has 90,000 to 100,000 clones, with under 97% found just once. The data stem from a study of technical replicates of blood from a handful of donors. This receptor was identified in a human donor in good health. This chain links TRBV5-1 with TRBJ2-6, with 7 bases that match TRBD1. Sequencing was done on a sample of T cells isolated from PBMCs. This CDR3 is CASSLTGELDSGANVLTF. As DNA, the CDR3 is TGCGCCAGCAGCTTGACAGGGGAACTAGACTCTGGGGCCAACGTCCTGACTTTC.